Listed here is a single T cell receptor (beta chain). The germline gene is not matched at one end of the junction; a read error may be the cause. Primed by a sample-barcoded 5' primer and a J-beta primer mix, a second PCR proceeded for about 7 to 11 cycles. One entry per CDR3 protein, called by TCRdb with MiXCR from the 5' RACE reads. Among roughly 2 million distinct CDR3 sequences, about 49% were seen once, and the ten largest hold 2.1%. This sample was included in a study of blood T cells in healthy people across ages. CDR1 and CDR2 from the germline V gene are SGHVS and FQNEAQ. The CDR3 sequence is 15 residues long.

What was sequenced was blood. The sequence was obtained from a woman aged 40 to 55 in good health. The chain employs TRBV7-8 and TRBJ2-3; 10 bases align to TRBD2. This CDR3 reads CASRGGLARTDMQYF. CDR3 nucleotides: TGTGCCAGCAGGGGGGGACTAGCGCGCACAGATATGCAGTATTTT. Full variable domain (missing parts from reference TRBV7-8 and TRBJ2-3): GAGVSQSPRYKVAKRGQDVALRCDPISGHVSLFWYQQALGQGPEFLTYFQNEAQLDKSGLPSDRFFAERPEGSVSTLKIQRTQQEDSAVYLCASRGGLARTDMQYFGPGTRLTVL.